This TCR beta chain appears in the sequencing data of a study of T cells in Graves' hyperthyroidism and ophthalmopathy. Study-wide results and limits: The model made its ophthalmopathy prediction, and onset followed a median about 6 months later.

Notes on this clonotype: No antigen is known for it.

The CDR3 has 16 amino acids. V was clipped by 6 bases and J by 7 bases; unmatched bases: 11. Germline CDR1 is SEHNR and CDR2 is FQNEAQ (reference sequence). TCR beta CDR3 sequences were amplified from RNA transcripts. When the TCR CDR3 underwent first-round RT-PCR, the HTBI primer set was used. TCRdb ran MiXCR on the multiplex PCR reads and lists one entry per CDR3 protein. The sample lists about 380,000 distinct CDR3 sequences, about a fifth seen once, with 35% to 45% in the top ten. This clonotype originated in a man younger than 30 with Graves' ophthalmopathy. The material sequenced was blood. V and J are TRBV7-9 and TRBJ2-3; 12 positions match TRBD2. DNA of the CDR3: TGTGCCAGCAGTCGGGACTCTAGCGGGGGGGCGAATACGCAGTATTTT. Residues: CASSRDSSGGANTQYF.